The 7 T cell receptor beta chains below come from one sample, sequenced in a study of molecular identifiers for immune sequencing clone quantification. TCRdb called the PCR reads again in MiXCR, with one record for every CDR3 protein. The sample holds 600,000 to 650,000 distinct CDR3 sequences; just under 20% are singletons and the top ten take roughly 0.9%. The sequenced sample consisted of naive CD8+ T cells from blood, with Jurkat cell RNA spiked in. Subset reported: FACS-sorted CD8+CD4-CCR7+CD45RA+ naive T cells. These TCRs come from a human donor in good health. Some libraries in this study had Jurkat cell RNA spiked in.

Concerning this clonotype itself: With a much larger clone just one base away, this may be a read error. The genes are TRBV20-1 and TRBJ2-2; possible D gene TRBD1, 6 bases. Trimming removed 4 bases from V and 1 base from J, with 19 bases in between. Germline CDR1 DFQATT, CDR2 SNEGSKA (reference sequence). The CDR3 is 17 residues long. The CDR3 nucleotides read TGCAGTGCTAAAGATTTAACCGGGACACTGAACACCGGGGAGCTGTTTTTT. It codes for CSAKDLTGTLNTGELFF.

This chain joins TRBV4-1 and TRBJ2-7; no reliable D call. Trimming left V 4 bases short and J 0 bases short, with 13 bases between. CDR3 length equals 15 residues. Looked up from germline, CDR1 is MGHRA and CDR2 is YSYEKL. CDR3 sequence reads: CASSRRTAASYEQYF. CDR3 DNA sequence: TGCGCCAGCAGCCGGCGCACGGCTGCCTCCTACGAGCAGTACTTC.

This clonotype occurred many times. This chain links TRBV12-3 or TRBV12-4 with TRBJ2-3; 7 positions agree with TRBD2. V dropped 4 bases and J dropped 8; count of bases not matched to a gene: 6. This CDR3 comprises 13 residues. The CDR3 bases are TGTGCCAGCAGTTATGGCGGGGAGGGTACGCAGTATTTT. Translation: CASSYGGEGTQYF.

In its sample, this clonotype was seen many times. The V gene is TRBV5-6, the J gene TRBJ2-7, with 8 bases fitting TRBD1. V was pared by 6 bases and J by 5 bases, with 4 bases of the junction left unmatched. From germline, CDR1 is SGHDT and CDR2 YYEEEE. The length of the CDR3 is 12 residues. This CDR3 is CASTWTGNEQYF. CDR3 in DNA: TGTGCCAGCACCTGGACAGGGAACGAGCAGTACTTC.

Notes on this clonotype: A much larger clone is a single base away; this may be a read error. The chain couples TRBV24-1 to TRBJ2-3, with 9 bases fitting TRBD2. Germline V gene sequence: CDR1 KGHDR, CDR2 SFDVKD. V shed 5 bases and J 3 bases; nucleotides not matched to a gene: 5. The CDR3 is 15 amino acids. The CDR3 DNA follows: TGTGCCACCAGTGGTGGCGGGGGGGCGACAGATACGCAGTATTTT. Residues: CATSGGGGATDTQYF.

This rearrangement joins TRBV19 to TRBJ2-1; TRBD2 aligns across 11 bases. The CDR3 extends over 17 amino acids. Germline V gene data show CDR1 as LNHDA and CDR2 as SQIVND (reference sequence). Unmatched junction bases numbered 7, after V lost 5 bases and J lost 1 base. The CDR3 sequence: CASSAELAGGSYNEQFF. The CDR3 DNA is TGTGCCAGTAGTGCAGAGCTAGCGGGGGGTTCCTACAATGAGCAGTTCTTC.

The sample holds many counts of this clonotype. The rearrangement joins TRBV6-2 or TRBV6-3 to TRBJ1-5; 9 bases map to TRBD1. Germline V CDR1 and CDR2: MNHEY, SVGEGT. CDR3 length: 16 residues. Losses at the gene ends were 5 bases for V and 3 bases for J; bases not matched to a gene: 8. Written as DNA, the CDR3 is TGTGCCAGCAGTGAAACCGGGACAGGGATCAATCAGCCCCAGCATTTT. This gives the protein CASSETGTGINQPQHF.